Listed below are T cell receptor beta chains from one sample, sequenced in a study of CD8 T cells in Susac syndrome. TCRdb itself ran the immunoSEQ multiplex PCR reads through MiXCR, one entry per CDR3 protein. The table lists around 120,000 distinct CDR3 sequences, roughly 94% of them singletons. The sample consisted of CD4+ T cells from PBMCs. The receptors shown here come from a human donor with multiple sclerosis. Each CDR3 is given with its conserved first and last residue. A D gene is named only where the DNA matches it firmly. The size entry is marked missing in some rows and otherwise reads once, few, many or a size class.

D: .; size: .; J: TRBJ2-5; V: TRBV2; DNA: TGTGCCAGCAGTGAATTGGGAAAATCTCGAGAGACCCAGTACTTC; CDR3: CASSELGKSRETQYF
D: .; size: .; J: TRBJ2-4; V: TRBV30; DNA: TGTGCCTGGAGTTACAGGTCCGCCCTGTTAAACATTCAGTACTTC; CDR3: CAWSYRSALLNIQYF
D: .; size: .; J: TRBJ1-1; V: TRBV20-1; DNA: TGCAGTGCTAGAGCTTCGGGGAATATGAACACTGAAGCTTTCTTT; CDR3: CSARASGNMNTEAFF
D: .; size: .; J: TRBJ2-1; V: TRBV29-1; DNA: TGCAGCGTTGAGGGACGGCTTGCTTACAATGAGCAGTTCTTC; CDR3: CSVEGRLAYNEQFF
D: .; size: few; J: TRBJ1-1; V: TRBV27; DNA: TGTGCCAGCAGTTTATCCCCTAGAGGCACTGAAGCTTTCTTT; CDR3: CASSLSPRGTEAFF
D: .; size: .; J: TRBJ1-2; V: TRBV19; DNA: TGTGCCAGTAGTATGCGACCTACCGAGGGCTACACCTTC; CDR3: CASSMRPTEGYTF
D: .; size: .; J: TRBJ1-2; V: TRBV12-3/TRBV12-4; DNA: TGTGCCAGCAGTTTTAGTAGTGGCTACACCTTC; CDR3: CASSFSSGYTF
D: .; size: .; J: TRBJ2-5; V: TRBV5-1; DNA: TGCGCCAGCAGCTTACGGGGACGGTACCAAGAGACCCAGTACTTC; CDR3: CASSLRGRYQETQYF
D: .; size: once; J: TRBJ2-7; V: TRBV20-1; DNA: TGCAGTGCTACCAAGACTTCCTCCTACGAGCAGTACTTC; CDR3: CSATKTSSYEQYF
D: TRBD1; size: .; J: TRBJ1-1; V: TRBV7-2; DNA: TGTGCCAGCAGCTTAGTGGCGAGCAGGGGGCTAACTGAAGCTTTCTTT; CDR3: CASSLVASRGLTEAFF
D: TRBD2; size: .; J: TRBJ2-1; V: TRBV7-9; DNA: TGTGCCAGCAGCTTAGGGGGCCTAGCGGGAGAATCATATGAGCAGTTCTTC; CDR3: CASSLGGLAGESYEQFF
D: .; size: .; J: TRBJ2-4; V: TRBV19; DNA: TGTGCCAGTAGTCCCCGTAGCATAGCCAAAAACATTCAGTACTTC; CDR3: CASSPRSIAKNIQYF
D: .; size: .; J: TRBJ2-7; V: TRBV3-1; DNA: TGTGCCAGCAGGAGAACAGGATTCGGTTACGAGCAGTACTTC; CDR3: CASRRTGFGYEQYF
D: .; size: .; J: TRBJ1-5; V: TRBV6-2/TRBV6-3; DNA: TGTGCCAGCAGTTGGGAGGAGGCTCAGCCCCAGCATTTT; CDR3: CASSWEEAQPQHF
D: TRBD1; size: .; J: TRBJ1-2; V: TRBV7-8; DNA: TGTGCCAGCAGCCTTTATGATCGACAGGGCCTAGAGAAGACCTTC; CDR3: CASSLYDRQGLEKTF
D: TRBD1; size: .; J: TRBJ2-1; V: TRBV3-1; DNA: TGTGCCAGCAGTCAACAGGGGGGACCCTACAATGAGCAGTTCTTC; CDR3: CASSQQGGPYNEQFF
D: TRBD2; size: .; J: TRBJ2-3; V: TRBV6-5; DNA: TGTGCCAGCAGTTCCCAGGTCGGGGGGGCGGATACGCAGTATTTT; CDR3: CASSSQVGGADTQYF
D: TRBD1; size: .; J: TRBJ2-5; V: TRBV6-5; DNA: TGTGCCAGCAGGCGGGACAGGGGGGAGACCCAGTACTTC; CDR3: CASRRDRGETQYF
D: .; size: .; J: TRBJ1-2; V: TRBV6-1; DNA: TGTGCCAGCAGCCCTTCCTCCACAGGGAGAGGCTATGGCTACACCTTC; CDR3: CASSPSSTGRGYGYTF
D: .; size: .; J: TRBJ1-5; V: TRBV2; DNA: TGTGCCAGCAGTGAAGGGGTCCAGCCCCAGCATTTT; CDR3: CASSEGVQPQHF
D: TRBD1; size: .; J: TRBJ2-3; V: TRBV5-6; DNA: TGTGCCAGCAGCTCGCCGACAGGGAACACAGATACGCAGTATTTT; CDR3: CASSSPTGNTDTQYF
D: .; size: .; J: TRBJ1-2; V: TRBV12-3/TRBV12-4; DNA: TGTGCCAGCACCCCGGACGGCCTGGGGGGCTACACCTTC; CDR3: CASTPDGLGGYTF
D: .; size: .; J: TRBJ2-7; V: TRBV29-1; DNA: TGCAGCGTTGGGCGGGGACAGTCCTACGAGCAGTACTTC; CDR3: CSVGRGQSYEQYF
D: TRBD2; size: .; J: TRBJ2-1; V: TRBV5-1; DNA: TGCGCCAGCGCCGAGGGAAGTGGGGGGGTCGATGAGCAGTTCTTC; CDR3: CASAEGSGGVDEQFF
D: .; size: .; J: TRBJ2-7; V: TRBV20-1; DNA: TGCAGGGAACACGGCTCGGGCAGGGAGGACTACGAGCAGTACTTC; CDR3: CREHGSGREDYEQYF
D: .; size: once; J: TRBJ1-1; V: TRBV18; DNA: TGTGCCAGCTCACCTGCAGCGGGGGACACTGAAGCTTTCTTT; CDR3: CASSPAAGDTEAFF
D: TRBD1; size: .; J: TRBJ1-2; V: TRBV5-4; DNA: TGTGCCAGCAGTCATGACGGACACAGGGGCTTTGGCTACACCTTC; CDR3: CASSHDGHRGFGYTF
D: .; size: .; J: TRBJ2-6; V: TRBV19; DNA: TGTGCCAGTAGTGTGGGGCGCGATGCCAACGTCCTGACTTTC; CDR3: CASSVGRDANVLTF
D: TRBD1; size: .; J: TRBJ2-3; V: TRBV4-3; DNA: TGCGCCAGCAGCCAAGGAACGGGACAGCAATTTTTTGATACGCAGTATTTT; CDR3: CASSQGTGQQFFDTQYF
D: .; size: .; J: TRBJ1-2; V: TRBV9; DNA: TGTGCCAGCAGCCTGCGGTTGGGGGACTATGGCTACACCTTC; CDR3: CASSLRLGDYGYTF
D: .; size: .; J: TRBJ2-5; V: TRBV3-1; DNA: TGTGCCAGCAGCCAGGAATCTCGGACTGGGCTAGAGACCCAGTACTTC; CDR3: CASSQESRTGLETQYF